Each of the 8 T cell receptor beta chains below was sequenced from the same sample in a study of technical replicates of blood from a handful of donors (TCRdb year 2017). Libraries were built with the immunoSEQ multiplex PCR assay. Imported from immuneACCESS, the table was reduced by TCRdb to in-frame sequences with V and J called. These copies leave out some clones; in studies compared against another copy, an unresolved V gene accounts for under half, and the cause of the remainder is not known. In all, the sample holds roughly 45,000 clones, and 92% of those were seen once. 3% to 5% of the sample goes to the ten largest clones. The specimen sequenced was PBMCs. These receptors were taken from a human donor in good health. Some clones in this sample may be carry-over from other donors' samples.

The chain carries TRBV27 and TRBJ1-2; 7 nucleotides agree with TRBD1. The CDR3 loop spans 14 amino acids. Germline V lookup: CDR1 MNHEY, CDR2 SMNVEV (reference sequence). V dropped 6 bases and J dropped 2; count of bases not matched to a gene: 6. CDR3 DNA: TGTGCCAGCAGCGACGGGACAGTCAACTATGGCTACACCTTC. Amino acids: CASSDGTVNYGYTF.

The CDR3 spells CASREGEAGELFF. The CDR3, as DNA: TGTGCCAGCAGAGAAGGGGAGGCCGGGGAGCTGTTTTTT. The chain carries TRBV6-4 and TRBJ2-2; a weak D match, TRBD2 (6 bases). This CDR3 spans 13 amino acids. Germline CDR1 and CDR2: MRHNA and SNTAGT. The germline V and J ends were trimmed by 6 bases and 6 bases, with 11 bases remaining between them.

J is TRBJ2-3 and V is TRBV7-9, with D perhaps matching TRBD2 (5 bases). The CDR3 runs to 14 residues. Germline V gives CDR1 SEHNR, CDR2 FQNEAQ (reference sequence). V was shortened by 2 bases and J by 4 bases, with 10 bases between the two germline ends. CDR3 coding DNA: TGTGCCAGCAGCTTAACGAGGGAGTCAGATACGCAGTATTTT. This translates into CASSLTRESDTQYF.

The chain has TRBV6-5 and TRBJ1-2; TRBD1 matches 9 bases. V shed 2 bases, J shed 3 bases, and the junction held 4 bases outside the gene matches. Germline CDR1 MNHEY, CDR2 SVGAGI. The CDR3 extends over 15 amino acids. The CDR3 region is CASSYGTGSHYGYTF. CDR3 nucleotide sequence: TGTGCCAGCAGTTACGGGACAGGGTCCCACTATGGCTACACCTTC.

This chain joins TRBV30 and TRBJ1-2; 8 positions match TRBD1. The germline V gene encodes CDR1 GTSNPN and CDR2 SVGIG (reference sequence). After removal of 7 bases from V and 1 base from J, the junction contained 2 bases not matched to a gene. The CDR3 is 12 amino acids. The CDR3 DNA reads as TGTGCCTCAGGGGGCGGTAACTATGGCTACACCTTC. Encoded protein: CASGGGNYGYTF.

V is TRBV5-1 and J is TRBJ2-3, with 9 bases lining up with TRBD2. This CDR3 has 15 residues. V lost 1 base and J lost 2; bases outside the gene matches: 2. Germline CDR1 reads SGHRS; CDR2 reads YFSETQ. The CDR3 reads CASSLTSGPTDTQYF. CDR3 nucleotide sequence: TGCGCCAGCAGCTTGACTAGCGGGCCCACAGATACGCAGTATTTT.

The J gene is TRBJ1-2, the V gene TRBV6-6; a weak D match, TRBD1 (6 bases). Trimming left V 6 bases short and J 6 bases short, with 17 bases between. The germline CDR1 and CDR2 sequences are MNHNY and SVGAGI (reference sequence). The CDR3 consists of 14 residues. The CDR3 is CASSPGRGGDGYTF. CDR3 nucleotide sequence: TGTGCCAGCAGCCCCGGGCGAGGGGGGGATGGCTACACCTTC.

The rearrangement uses TRBV5-6 and TRBJ1-4, with TRBD1 as a possible D gene (5 bases). The germline gives CDR1 SGHDT, CDR2 YYEEEE. Trimming removed 2 bases at V and 16 bases at J, with 18 bases between. This CDR3 contains 13 residues. In DNA form, the CDR3 reads TGTGCCAGCAGCTTAGGTCCCGGACAACTTAAGTTTTTT. It translates to CASSLGPGQLKFF.